The TCR beta chain described here comes from a study of T-cell reconstitution after alpha-beta-depleted transplantation in children. Library preparation (for TCRbeta) was performed with unique molecular identifiers. One entry per CDR3 protein results from TCRdb running MiXCR on the PCR reads. The table shows hundreds of thousands of distinct CDR3 sequences, with 10% to 15% occurring only once. Sequenced material: PBMCs, mostly from graft donor cells, taken 360 days after TCRalphabeta/CD19-depleted stem cell transplant. This TCR came from a male patient between 10 and 17 years old who had a stem cell transplant for acute myeloid leukemia, so the T cells may come from the graft donor.

DNA for the CDR3: TGTGCCAGCAGTTCCTCCGGGGGCACTGAAGCTTTCTTT. Translation: CASSSSGGTEAFF. The gene calls are TRBV6-6 and TRBJ1-1; D is perhaps TRBD1 (5 bases). Germline loops: CDR1 MNHNY, CDR2 SVGAGI (reference sequence). V was pared by 4 bases and J by 4 bases, with 10 bases between. This CDR3 is built from 13 residues.